Below are 26 T cell receptor beta chains sequenced from a single sample in a study of blood T cell repertoires in COVID-19. Sequenced by immunoSEQ multiplex PCR; TCRdb stores in-frame clones only, minus some. Of around 340,000 clones listed, about 86% are singletons. Source material: PBMCs or T cells enriched from blood (not recorded which). These receptors all stem from a woman in her thirties or forties with acute COVID-19.

This chain connects TRBV27 to TRBJ2-3; no clear D. V shed 0 bases and J shed 7 bases, with 14 bases lying between them. The CDR3 loop spans 15 amino acids. Germline CDR1 and CDR2: MNHEY and SMNVEV (reference sequence). DNA of the CDR3: TGTGCCAGCAGTTTATCCCCGACACGTGCGTATACGCAGTATTTT. It translates to CASSLSPTRAYTQYF.

This clone was observed a handful of times. This chain connects TRBV19 to TRBJ2-7, with 9 bases lining up with TRBD1. Germline CDR1 LNHDA, CDR2 SQIVND (reference sequence). Trimming cost V 5 bases and J 3 bases; bases outside gene matches: 5. This CDR3 region has 14 residues. Written as DNA, the CDR3 is TGTGCCAGTAGTTTCCAGGACAGGGGCTACGAGCAGTACTTC. Translation: CASSFQDRGYEQYF.

This chain connects TRBV9 to TRBJ1-3; D unclear. This CDR3 is built from 13 residues. The V end was cut by 3 bases, the J end by 1 base, with 5 bases between. Germline loops: CDR1 SGDLS, CDR2 YYNGEE. CDR3 residues: CASSAISGNTIYF. CDR3 DNA: TGTGCCAGCAGCGCCATTTCTGGAAACACCATATATTTT.

The chain has TRBV19 and TRBJ1-2; D unclear. Germline V gene lookup returns CDR1 LNHDA and CDR2 SQIVND (reference sequence). V lost 0 bases, J lost 8 bases, and 10 bases lay in between. The CDR3 runs 13 residues. Here the CDR3 reads CASSIDVLVGYTF. The CDR3 region has the DNA TGTGCCAGTAGTATAGATGTGTTAGTCGGCTACACCTTC.

The V gene is TRBV4-2, the J gene TRBJ1-2; weak D call: TRBD1 (6 bases). Germline V lookup: CDR1 LGHNA, CDR2 YNFKEQ. The CDR3 extends over 19 amino acids. Trimming stripped 3 bases from V and 2 bases from J, with 25 bases between. This CDR3 is CASSQGVKQAKRGNYGYTF. CDR3 in DNA: TGTGCCAGCAGCCAGGGAGTAAAACAGGCTAAGAGGGGGAACTATGGCTACACCTTC.

The gene calls are TRBV5-4 and TRBJ1-6; 7 positions agree with TRBD1. V trimming: 7 bases; J trimming: 5 bases; junction bases outside the gene matches: 15. The germline V gene has CDR1 SGHNT and CDR2 YYREEE (reference sequence). The CDR3 spans 17 residues. Here the CDR3 DNA reads TGTGCCAGCGGAGAATCAAACAGGGGCGGGCATAATTCACCCCTCCACTTT. This sequence encodes CASGESNRGGHNSPLHF.

The CDR3 region is CASSFPRETQYF. CDR3 coding DNA: TGTGCCAGCAGCTTCCCTAGGGAGACCCAGTACTTC. The chain links TRBV7-2 to TRBJ2-5, with D hard to call. CDR1 and CDR2 from the germline V gene are SGHTA and FQGNSA. V was cut by 3 bases and J by 5 bases, with 7 bases left in between. CDR3 length: 12 amino acids. Complete variable domain (other parts from reference TRBV7-2 and TRBJ2-5): GAGVSQSPSNKVTEKGKDVELRCDPISGHTALYWYRQSLGQGLEFLIYFQGNSAPDKSGLPSDRFSAERTGGSVSTLTIQRTQQEDSAVYLCASSFPRETQYFGPGTRLLVL.

This clone has just one count. This chain links TRBV11-2 with TRBJ2-7, with TRBD2 matching 8 bases. Unmatched junction bases numbered 11, after V lost 1 base and J lost 6 bases. This CDR3 is 16 amino acids long. The V gene's germline CDR1 is SGHAT and CDR2 FQNNGV. CDR3 DNA sequence: TGTGCCAGCAGCTTAGTTCCCCTAGCGGGTAATGGCGAGCAGTACTTC. This gives the protein CASSLVPLAGNGEQYF.

The V call is TRBV18, the J call TRBJ2-3; 10 bases align to TRBD2. V trimming: 1 base; J trimming: 1 base; junction bases outside the gene matches: 5. The CDR3 runs to 17 residues. From germline, CDR1 is KGHSH and CDR2 LQKENI. CDR3 coding DNA: TGTGCCAGCTCACCACTCCTCGGGACTAGCGGCACAGATACGCAGTATTTT. This gives the protein CASSPLLGTSGTDTQYF.

The genes are TRBV29-1 and TRBJ1-1; 9 positions match TRBD1. This CDR3 contains 15 residues. The germline gives CDR1 SQVTM, CDR2 ANQGSEA. The V and J ends lost 7 bases and 5 bases, in that order; junction bases with no gene match: 14. CDR3 nucleotides: TGCAGCGCCAAAAGCCAACAGGGGGCGCTTACTGAAGCTTTCTTT. Residues: CSAKSQQGALTEAFF.

V is TRBV6-5 and J is TRBJ1-6; 8 nucleotides match TRBD1. The CDR3 totals 15 residues. Germline V CDR1 and CDR2: MNHEY, SVGAGI. Trimming took 0 bases from V and 6 from J; bases not matched to a gene: 1. The CDR3 protein is CASSYSGQGNSPLHF. CDR3 nucleotides: TGTGCCAGCAGTTACTCAGGACAGGGTAATTCACCCCTCCACTTT.

V and J are TRBV6-5 and TRBJ1-1, with D unclear. CDR1 MNHEY and CDR2 SVGAGI come from the germline V gene. The CDR3 sequence is 14 residues long. Trimming left V 5 bases short and J 0 bases short, with 10 bases between. The CDR3 nucleotides read TGTGCCAGCAGTAGTGAACGGTTGAACACTGAAGCTTTCTTT. Protein: CASSSERLNTEAFF.

V usage is TRBV12-3 or TRBV12-4 and J usage is TRBJ1-2; a weak D match, TRBD1 (6 bases). The V and J ends lost 6 bases and 3 bases respectively, with 11 bases between them. There are 13 residues in the CDR3. The CDR3, as DNA: TGTGCCAGCAGCTTTACAGGGTACTATGGCTACACCTTC. Encoded protein: CASSFTGYYGYTF.

The gene calls are TRBV6-5 and TRBJ1-3; possible D gene TRBD1, 6 bases. Trimming removed 2 bases at V and 9 bases at J, with 17 bases between. Germline V gene sequence: CDR1 MNHEY, CDR2 SVGAGI. The CDR3 totals 15 residues. CDR3 protein: CASSYVTTGRGTIYF. The CDR3 nucleotides are TGTGCCAGCAGTTACGTTACTACAGGGAGGGGCACCATATATTTT.

This clone was detected only a few times. The rearrangement joins TRBV4-1 to TRBJ1-1; no reliable D call. This CDR3 is built from 15 residues. Germline V lookup: CDR1 MGHRA, CDR2 YSYEKL. Deletions cut 1 base from V and 4 bases from J, with 13 bases between. The DNA for the CDR3 is TGCGCCAGCAGCCAAGGAAGATTAGGGAGCACTGAAGCTTTCTTT. Translated: CASSQGRLGSTEAFF.

The rearrangement joins TRBV28 to TRBJ1-4, with D uncertain. Per the germline V gene, CDR1 is MDHEN and CDR2 is SYDVKM. With 2 bases removed from V and 8 bases from J, the gap between germline ends came to 12 bases. The CDR3 contains 14 residues. The CDR3 here is CASSLTVLREKLFF. The CDR3 DNA reads TGTGCCAGCAGTTTAACGGTTTTGCGGGAAAAACTGTTTTTT.

This chain joins TRBV15 and TRBJ1-5, with 7 nucleotides matching TRBD1. Germline loops: CDR1 LNHNV, CDR2 YYDKDF (reference sequence). V was clipped by 0 bases and J by 6 bases; unmatched bases: 8. This CDR3 spans 16 amino acids. The CDR3 nucleotides are TGTGCCACCAGCAGAGACCTCCGGGACAGAGGTCAGCCCCAGCATTTT. Its protein product is CATSRDLRDRGQPQHF.

The V and J genes are TRBV11-2 and TRBJ1-1; a weak D match, TRBD1 (6 bases). The V and J ends lost 4 bases and 0 bases respectively, with 18 bases between them. CDR1 is SGHAT, CDR2 FQNNGV, per germline. The CDR3 consists of 17 residues. The CDR3 region is CASSSSGTRIMNTEAFF. The CDR3 coding sequence is TGTGCCAGCAGCTCATCCGGGACACGGATCATGAACACTGAAGCTTTCTTT.

The chain couples TRBV6-9 to TRBJ2-5; 11 positions agree with TRBD2. V shed 5 bases and J 2 bases; nucleotides not matched to a gene: 7. Looked up from germline, CDR1 is MNHGY and CDR2 is SVAAGI. The CDR3 totals 16 residues. The CDR3 reads CASSKPLAGVQETQYF. CDR3 nucleotides: TGTGCCAGCAGTAAACCACTAGCGGGAGTTCAAGAGACCCAGTACTTC.

The V gene is TRBV18, the J gene TRBJ2-7, with D possibly TRBD2 on 6 matching bases. This CDR3 comprises 14 residues. CDR1 and CDR2 from the germline V gene are KGHSH and LQKENI. V lost 6 bases, J lost 0 bases, and 12 bases lay in between. In DNA, the CDR3 is TGTGCCAGCTCTTTCCGGGACTCCTCCTACGAGCAGTACTTC. Residues: CASSFRDSSYEQYF.

CDR3 sequence reads: CASSQGQGLPNEKLFF. DNA of the CDR3: TGTGCCAGCAGCCAGGGGCAGGGGTTACCTAATGAAAAACTGTTTTTT. This sequence joins TRBV11-2 and TRBJ1-4, with D tentatively TRBD1 (6 bases). Trimming took 5 bases from V and 3 from J, leaving 16 bases between them. The CDR3 spans 16 residues. From germline, CDR1 is SGHAT and CDR2 FQNNGV. The whole variable domain, filled in from reference TRBV11-2 and TRBJ1-4, reads EAGVAQSPRYKIIEKRQSVAFWCNPISGHATLYWYQQILGQGPKLLIQFQNNGVVDDSQLPKDRFSAERLKGVDSTLKIQPAKLEDSAVYLCASSQGQGLPNEKLFFGSGTQLSVL.

The CDR3 sequence is CASSGQAYEQYF. CDR3 DNA: TGTGCCAGCAGCGGACAGGCCTACGAGCAGTACTTC. The rearrangement links TRBV2 to TRBJ2-7, with 7 bases matching TRBD1. The germline gives CDR1 SNHLY, CDR2 FYNNEI. The CDR3 runs to 12 residues. The trim removed 6 bases at V and 2 bases at J, leaving 1 base unmatched. Based on the CDR3 plus reference TRBV2 and TRBJ2-7, the full variable domain is EPEVTQTPSHQVTQMGQEVILRCVPISNHLYFYWYRQILGQKVEFLVSFYNNEISEKSEIFDDQFSVERPDGSNFTLKIRSTKLEDSAMYFCASSGQAYEQYFGPGTRLTVT.

V usage is TRBV5-4 and J usage is TRBJ1-6, with 10 bases that match TRBD1. The CDR3 totals 17 residues. CDR1 is SGHNT, CDR2 YYREEE, per germline (reference sequence). V shed 3 bases, J shed 6 bases, and the junction held 9 bases outside the gene matches. The CDR3 is CASSSGGTGVINSPLHF. In DNA, the CDR3 is TGTGCCAGCAGCTCGGGAGGGACAGGGGTGATTAATTCACCCCTCCACTTT.

The rearrangement links TRBV19 to TRBJ1-1; 9 nucleotides agree with TRBD1. V lost 7 bases, J lost 3 bases, and 15 bases stayed unmatched. Looked up from germline, CDR1 is LNHDA and CDR2 is SQIVND (reference sequence). The CDR3 covers 17 residues. CDR3 amino acids: CASTQLGTGPGDTEAFF. DNA of the CDR3: TGTGCCAGTACCCAACTAGGGACAGGGCCGGGTGACACTGAAGCTTTCTTT.

The chain carries TRBV10-3 and TRBJ2-1; 10 bases align to TRBD1. V lost 7 bases to trimming and J lost 7 bases; unmatched junction nucleotides: 10. The CDR3 contains 15 residues. Germline lookup yields CDR1 ENHRY and CDR2 SYGVKD. CDR3 protein: CAIIKEMGQGNEQFF. CDR3 sequence (DNA): TGTGCCATCATTAAAGAAATGGGACAGGGGAATGAGCAGTTCTTC.

The chain recombines TRBV15 with TRBJ2-2; 8 bases are shared with TRBD1. Trimming removed 0 bases from V and 4 bases from J; junction bases left unmatched: 16. CDR3 length: 20 amino acids. Germline V gene sequence: CDR1 LNHNV, CDR2 YYDKDF (reference sequence). The CDR3 is CATSRDLRRQGASGTGELFF. In DNA form, the CDR3 reads TGTGCCACCAGCAGAGATCTACGTAGGCAGGGGGCCTCGGGCACCGGGGAGCTGTTTTTT.